The 30 T cell receptor beta chains below were found in one sample sequenced in a study of metastatic and nonmetastatic thyroid tumors. Every patient was untreated before thyroid surgery. TCRdb re-clonotyped the PCR reads through MiXCR. The sample consists of around 13,000 clones, less than 25% of them appearing once. The specimen sequenced was blood. Every receptor here comes from a female donor with papillary thyroid cancer or a benign thyroid nodule (not recorded which). Some clones in this sample may be carry-over from other donors' samples.

The genes are TRBV27 and TRBJ2-7; 9 nucleotides agree with TRBD1. The CDR3 extends over 15 amino acids. J was trimmed by 5 bases and V by 2 bases; bases with no gene match: 7. Germline CDR1 reads MNHEY; CDR2 reads SMNVEV (reference sequence). The CDR3 DNA sequence: TGTGCCAGCAGTTTAATGGCGGGACAGGGCCACGAGCAGTACTTC. This sequence encodes CASSLMAGQGHEQYF.

This clone was recorded at least ten times. The V and J genes are TRBV10-2 and TRBJ2-3, with 7 bases fitting TRBD2. Germline V gene lookup returns CDR1 WSHSY and CDR2 SAAADI. The junction had 5 bases not matched to a gene; V was cut back by 2 bases and J by 3 bases. The CDR3 sequence is 15 residues long. In DNA form, the CDR3 reads TGCGCCAGCAGTGAGATCGGACTAGGGACAGATACGCAGTATTTT. Translated: CASSEIGLGTDTQYF.

In its sample, this clone ranks as medium-sized. This rearrangement joins TRBV10-1 to TRBJ2-7; 8 bases are shared with TRBD2. Trimming took 4 bases from V and 0 from J; bases not matched to a gene: 14. This CDR3 has 18 residues. The germline V gene has CDR1 WNHNN and CDR2 SYGVQD (reference sequence). CDR3 region: CASSATPGGGTDSYEQYF. The DNA for the CDR3 is TGCGCCAGCAGTGCAACCCCCGGCGGGGGGACCGACTCCTACGAGCAGTACTTC.

By proportion, this clone is medium-sized. The rearrangement links TRBV6-5 to TRBJ2-6, with D uncertain. The V end lost 0 bases, the J end lost 0 bases, and 6 bases lay between the germline ends. Germline V gene sequence: CDR1 MNHEY, CDR2 SVGAGI. This CDR3 region has 16 residues. CDR3 sequence: CASSYSSGSGANVLTF. For the CDR3, the DNA is TGTGCCAGCAGTTACTCGAGTGGCTCTGGGGCCAACGTCCTGACTTTC.

This clone was seen more than once but under ten times. This chain uses TRBV11-2 with TRBJ2-1; 9 bases match TRBD2. The CDR3 is 17 amino acids. V lost 2 bases to trimming and J lost 6 bases; unmatched junction nucleotides: 11. Per the germline V gene, CDR1 is SGHAT and CDR2 is FQNNGV. CDR3 DNA sequence: TGTGCCAGCAGCTTAAGGGCCGCGCTAGCGGGATCCAATGAGCAGTTCTTC. It codes for CASSLRAALAGSNEQFF.

CDR3 sequence reads: CASSLGLYNEQFF. Here the CDR3 DNA reads TGTGCCAGCAGCTTAGGACTTTACAATGAGCAGTTCTTC. The genes are TRBV7-6 and TRBJ2-1; D not certain. This CDR3 contains 13 residues. CDR1 and CDR2 from the germline V gene are SGHVS and FNYEAQ. V was cut by 1 base and J by 4 bases, with 5 bases left in between.

This clone was counted between two and nine times. Being one base from a much bigger clone, this may be a read error. In DNA form, the CDR3 reads TGCAGTGCGCCACAGGGGGAGCTAGCCAAAAACATTCAGTACTTC. This sequence encodes CSAPQGELAKNIQYF. The V and J genes are TRBV20-1 and TRBJ2-4; TRBD1 matches 8 bases. The CDR3 has 15 amino acids. V dropped 6 bases and J dropped 0; count of bases not matched to a gene: 7. Germline CDR1 and CDR2: DFQATT and SNEGSKA (reference sequence).

To note about this clone: A read error may produce the germline difference seen at one junction end. The V and J genes are TRBV10-3 and TRBJ1-2; D is possibly TRBD1 (5 bases). Germline V gene data show CDR1 as ENHRY and CDR2 as SYGVKD. The CDR3 runs 12 residues. The CDR3 region is CVVGGGNYVYTF. The CDR3 bases are TGTGTCGTCGGTGGGGGGAACTATGTCTACACCTTC.

This clone was found many times. V and J are TRBV18 and TRBJ2-7; 13 bases fit TRBD2. CDR3 length: 15 residues. The V gene's germline CDR1 is KGHSH and CDR2 LQKENI. V was clipped by 3 bases and J by 1 base; unmatched bases: 0. In DNA, the CDR3 is TGTGCCAGCTCACCGGGACTAGCGGGGTCCTACGAGCAGTACTTC. This encodes CASSPGLAGSYEQYF.

This chain joins TRBV11-1 and TRBJ1-6; 8 nucleotides line up with TRBD1. The CDR3 totals 14 residues. Germline assignment: CDR1 SGHAT and CDR2 FQDESV (reference sequence). The ends lost 6 bases at V and 5 bases at J; junction bases unmatched: 3. CDR3 sequence (DNA): TGTGCCAGCAGTCGGACAGGGAATAATTCACCCCTCCACTTT. Protein sequence: CASSRTGNNSPLHF.

By sample fraction, this clone is medium-sized. The V call is TRBV28, the J call TRBJ2-3; the D is unclear. CDR3 size: 12 residues. Trimming took 5 bases from V and 6 from J, leaving 9 bases between them. Germline CDR1 and CDR2: MDHEN and SYDVKM. The CDR3 protein is CASSISRDTQYF. The CDR3 DNA follows: TGTGCCAGCAGTATCTCAAGGGATACGCAGTATTTT.

This chain connects TRBV7-3 to TRBJ2-3, with TRBD2 matching 8 bases. Germline assignment: CDR1 SGHTA and CDR2 FQGTGA. This CDR3 is built from 14 residues. The V and J ends lost 8 bases and 2 bases, in that order; junction bases with no gene match: 6. CDR3 sequence (DNA): TGTGCCAGCGGTAGCGGGGCCCTCACAGATACGCAGTATTTT. Residues: CASGSGALTDTQYF.

This clone was found many times. The chain carries TRBV7-3 and TRBJ1-1; 8 positions match TRBD1. Trimming cost V 5 bases and J 4 bases; bases outside gene matches: 18. The CDR3 contains 18 residues. Germline V lookup: CDR1 SGHTA, CDR2 FQGTGA. DNA of the CDR3: TGTGCCAGCAGCCAAAAAGGCACAGGGGGTACGGGGAGCACTGAAGCTTTCTTT. Translating it yields CASSQKGTGGTGSTEAFF.

There are many counts of this clone. The gene calls are TRBV2 and TRBJ2-1; D possibly corresponds to TRBD1 (6 bases). The germline V gene encodes CDR1 SNHLY and CDR2 FYNNEI. V lost 8 bases to trimming and J lost 2 bases, with 16 bases between them. This CDR3 comprises 15 residues. The CDR3 is CASDPGHLTYNEQFF. CDR3 DNA sequence: TGTGCCAGCGATCCGGGACACCTTACCTACAATGAGCAGTTCTTC.

This clone qualifies as medium-sized (0.01 to 0.1%). This chain joins TRBV28 and TRBJ2-5; D perhaps matches TRBD2 (7 bases). The ends were cut back, 5 bases at V and 3 bases at J, with 16 bases in the middle. The V gene's germline CDR1 is MDHEN and CDR2 SYDVKM. The CDR3 loop spans 15 amino acids. The CDR3 DNA reads as TGTGCCAGCAGTAACGGGTGGGGGGGCGAAGAGACCCAGTACTTC. It codes for CASSNGWGGEETQYF.

In its sample, this clone was seen many times. This chain links TRBV4-1 with TRBJ2-2; D is possibly TRBD1 or TRBD2 (5 bases each). The CDR3 covers 16 residues. Trimming pared 3 bases from V and 0 bases from J, leaving 11 bases between. CDR1 MGHRA and CDR2 YSYEKL come from the germline V gene. The CDR3 sequence: CASSQKGTANTGELFF. The CDR3 nucleotides read TGCGCCAGCAGCCAGAAGGGGACGGCGAACACCGGGGAGCTGTTTTTT.

V gene TRBV6-2 or TRBV6-3 combines with J gene TRBJ2-2, with 15 bases identical to TRBD2. The CDR3 is 20 residues long. CDR1 is MNHEY and CDR2 is SVGEGT in the germline V gene. Losses at the gene ends were 6 bases for V and 2 bases for J; bases not matched to a gene: 13. Here the CDR3 DNA reads TGTGCCAGCAGGATGGAAACCGGGACTAGCGGGGGGTCTAACACCGGGGAGCTGTTTTTT. Protein product: CASRMETGTSGGSNTGELFF.

Judged by abundance, this clone is medium-sized. Other DNA variants within this sample encode the same CDR3. The chain carries TRBV7-2 and TRBJ1-1; no firm D call. Germline loops: CDR1 SGHTA, CDR2 FQGNSA. CDR3 length equals 14 residues. The V end lost 1 base, the J end lost 0 bases, and 6 bases lay between the germline ends. The CDR3 here is CASSLETLNTEAFF. Here the CDR3 DNA reads TGTGCCAGCAGCTTAGAAACTCTGAACACTGAAGCTTTCTTT.

This clone has at least ten counts. V is TRBV30 and J is TRBJ2-5, with D hard to call. There are 13 residues in the CDR3. The ends were cut back, 2 bases at V and 0 bases at J, with 7 bases in the middle. CDR1 and CDR2 (germline): GTSNPN, SVGIG (reference sequence). CDR3: CAWSWRNQETQYF. In DNA form, the CDR3 reads TGTGCCTGGAGTTGGCGGAACCAAGAGACCCAGTACTTC.

As concerns this clone: A read error may produce the germline difference seen at one junction end. Other nucleotide sequences from this sample produce the same CDR3. V usage is TRBV7-6 and J usage is TRBJ2-5; no clear D gene. Per germline, CDR1 SGHVS and CDR2 FNYEAQ. CDR3 size: 13 residues. The DNA of the CDR3 is TGCGCCAGCAGCTCTCAAAGAGAAGAGACCCAGTACTTC. This codes for CASSSQREETQYF.

The chain joins TRBV20-1 to TRBJ2-1; 14 positions agree with TRBD2. CDR3 length: 15 residues. The V segment lost 6 bases and the J segment 5 bases; nucleotides outside the gene matches: 6. Germline V lookup: CDR1 DFQATT, CDR2 SNEGSKA (reference sequence). The CDR3 spells CSAPGLAGANNEQFF. CDR3 DNA: TGCAGTGCCCCGGGACTAGCGGGAGCGAACAATGAGCAGTTCTTC.

Ten or more counts support this clone. This CDR3 reads CASSFLASGRANNEQFF. Here the CDR3 DNA reads TGTGCCAGCAGTTTTTTGGCCAGCGGGAGGGCAAACAATGAGCAGTTCTTC. The chain carries TRBV12-3 or TRBV12-4 and TRBJ2-1; 10 bases align to TRBD2. The CDR3 runs to 17 residues. After removal of 3 bases from V and 5 bases from J, the junction contained 10 bases not matched to a gene.

This clone occurred many times. V usage is TRBV5-1 and J usage is TRBJ1-4, with D hard to call. CDR1 and CDR2 (germline): SGHRS, YFSETQ. This CDR3 contains 15 residues. The V gene lost 4 bases and the J gene lost 5 bases, with 15 bases spanning the gap. The CDR3 DNA reads TGCGCCAGCAGCGCCCAGAACTTTCTGAATGAAAAACTGTTTTTT. Translated, it gives CASSAQNFLNEKLFF.

This chain joins TRBV6-2 or TRBV6-3 and TRBJ2-1; 10 bases map to TRBD2. CDR3 length: 15 residues. Trimming at V came to 0 bases and at J to 6 bases, leaving 2 bases not matched to a gene. The germline gives CDR1 MNHEY, CDR2 SVGEGT. The CDR3 DNA follows: TGTGCCAGCAGTTACTCGCGGACTAGCGGCAATGAGCAGTTCTTC. It translates to CASSYSRTSGNEQFF.

This clone is medium-sized by share. V is TRBV6-2 or TRBV6-3 and J is TRBJ1-6, with TRBD1 identical over 9 bases. J was trimmed by 7 bases and V by 6 bases; bases with no gene match: 4. This CDR3 has 14 residues. Germline CDR1 MNHEY, CDR2 SVGEGT. The CDR3 sequence: CASSEGQGNSPLHF. Here the CDR3 DNA reads TGTGCCAGCAGCGAGGGACAGGGAAATTCACCCCTCCACTTT.

This clone was counted at least ten times. At one boundary the junction diverges from the germline segment, which might be a read error. The rearrangement links TRBV7-7 to TRBJ2-1; TRBD2 matches 8 bases. CDR3 length equals 15 residues. Germline-derived CDR1 and CDR2 are SSHAT and FNYEAQ (reference sequence). The CDR3 loop reads CASSLGGGTHNEQFF. The CDR3, as DNA: TGTGCTAGCAGCTTAGGCGGGGGGACGCATAATGAGCAGTTCTTC.

The chain employs TRBV5-1 and TRBJ2-7; 7 bases fit TRBD1. CDR1 and CDR2 from the germline V gene are SGHRS and YFSETQ. V lost 4 bases, J lost 0 bases, and 7 bases stayed unmatched. The CDR3 contains 15 residues. CDR3 DNA sequence: TGCGCCAGCAGCGCAACGACAGGGCCCTCCTACGAGCAGTACTTC. Its protein is CASSATTGPSYEQYF.

This clone was seen a few times. The chain recombines TRBV6-4 with TRBJ2-1, with 8 bases fitting TRBD1. Germline CDR1 and CDR2: MRHNA and SNTAGT. The CDR3 has 14 residues. The J segment lost 8 bases and the V segment lost 5 bases, leaving 8 bases of the junction unmatched. The CDR3 protein is CASSSQGGMDEQFF. In DNA, the CDR3 is TGTGCCAGCAGTTCACAGGGGGGTATGGATGAGCAGTTCTTC.

About this clone itself: Germline is not matched at one junction end, which may reflect a read error. V is TRBV11-2 and J is TRBJ2-3, with D possibly being TRBD2 (5 bases). The germline CDR1 and CDR2 sequences are SGHAT and FQNNGV. This CDR3 comprises 17 residues. In nucleotides, the CDR3 is TGTGTCAGCAGCCTGATGGCCATCCTTGGGAGAACAGATACGCAGTATTTT. It is translated as CVSSLMAILGRTDTQYF.

This clone has at least ten counts. This chain connects TRBV9 to TRBJ2-1; D remains ambiguous. The germline V gene encodes CDR1 SGDLS and CDR2 YYNGEE. This CDR3 is built from 12 residues. Trimming left V 3 bases short and J 9 bases short, with 10 bases between. CDR3 nucleotides: TGTGCCAGCAGCGGCGGTCATGGTGAGCAGTTCTTC. This codes for CASSGGHGEQFF.